These 6 T cell receptor beta chains originate from one sample sequenced in a study of blood T cell repertoires in COVID-19. Sequenced by immunoSEQ multiplex PCR; TCRdb stores in-frame clones only, minus some. The sample consists of about 400,000 clones, about 89% of them appearing once. Source material: PBMCs or T cells enriched from blood (not recorded which). Receptor source: a man between 40 and 49 years old in a cohort exposed to, infected with or recovered from COVID-19 (not recorded which).

This clone is medium-sized in the sample. The gene calls are TRBV7-8 and TRBJ2-6; D gene ambiguous. The germline V and J ends were trimmed by 3 bases and 9 bases, with 15 bases remaining between them. Germline CDR1 reads SGHVS; CDR2 reads FQNEAQ. This CDR3 comprises 15 residues. CDR3 in DNA: TGTGCCAGCAGCTTTTCAACCCTAGGATACAACGTCCTGACTTTC. Its translation is CASSFSTLGYNVLTF.

This chain uses TRBV3-1 (or the pseudogene TRBV3-2) with TRBJ2-7, with no clear D. The CDR3 is 14 amino acids. V shed 4 bases and J shed 0 bases, with 10 bases lying between them. Germline CDR1 is LGHDT and CDR2 is YNNKEL (reference sequence). The CDR3 DNA sequence: TGTGCCAGCAGCCCCCAGACAAGCTCCTACGAGCAGTACTTC. Protein product: CASSPQTSSYEQYF.

In this sample, this clone turned up a few times. The rearrangement uses TRBV6-5 and TRBJ2-5; 7 nucleotides align to TRBD1. Germline-derived CDR1 and CDR2 are MNHEY and SVGAGI. The V and J ends lost 6 bases and 4 bases, in that order; junction bases with no gene match: 8. The CDR3 extends over 14 amino acids. The CDR3 bases are TGTGCCAGCAGCCAACGACAGGGACGAGAGACCCAGTACTTC. Translating it yields CASSQRQGRETQYF.

The J gene is TRBJ2-2, the V gene TRBV6-5; TRBD1 might be the D (5 bases). CDR1 is MNHEY, CDR2 SVGAGI, per germline. Between the trimmed V and J ends, which lost 8 bases and 4 bases, there was a span of 14 bases. CDR3 length equals 14 residues. The CDR3 reads CASGSRDRTGELFF. CDR3 nucleotide sequence: TGTGCCAGCGGATCCAGGGATCGCACCGGGGAGCTGTTTTTT.

The V gene is TRBV28, the J gene TRBJ1-2; 8 bases are shared with TRBD1. Germline trimming cut 6 bases from V and 4 bases from J; bases unmatched to any gene: 7. This CDR3 comprises 14 residues. Germline V gives CDR1 MDHEN, CDR2 SYDVKM. In DNA form, the CDR3 reads TGTGCCAGCAGCAATGGACAGGGCACCTATGGCTACACCTTC. Amino acid sequence: CASSNGQGTYGYTF.

The chain uses TRBV5-1 and TRBJ1-2; a possible D gene is TRBD1 (6 bases). The V and J ends lost 4 bases and 8 bases respectively, with 21 bases between them. The germline CDR1 and CDR2 sequences are SGHRS and YFSETQ. This CDR3 is built from 15 residues. CDR3 sequence: CASSPRLDSSIGYTF. In DNA form, the CDR3 reads TGCGCCAGCAGCCCGCGCTTGGACAGCTCTATCGGCTACACCTTC. The full variable domain, with the rest looked up from reference TRBV5-1 and TRBJ1-2, is KAGVTQTPRYLIKTRGQQVTLSCSPISGHRSVSWYQQTPGQGLQFLFEYFSETQRNKGNFPGRFSGRQFSNSRSEMNVSTLELGDSALYLCASSPRLDSSIGYTFGSGTRLTVV.